The table lists the clone carrying this T cell receptor (beta chain) with many counts. As yet, its antigen is unknown. One entry per CDR3 protein, called by TCRdb with MiXCR from the 5' RACE reads. This table has some 240,000 distinct CDR3 sequences, around 4.9% appearing once. This CDR3 spans 14 amino acids. Germline V gives CDR1 LNHDA, CDR2 SQIVND (reference sequence). The V gene lost 5 bases and the J gene lost 6 bases, with 17 bases spanning the gap. The data derive from a study of T cells after yellow fever vaccination. Study-wide background: Where fractions had low cell numbers, libraries were prepared from them with the SMART-Seq v4 Ultra Low Input RNA kit.

Study-wide findings and caveats: Reappearing after the booster were most of the clones from primary vaccination (roughly 96% CD4, approximately 85% CD8).

This receptor was identified in a man aged 18 to 29 who received the YFV17D yellow fever vaccine. Here the sequenced sample was CD4+ T cells sorted from PBMCs, taken on the day of the yellow fever booster vaccination. This chain connects TRBV19 to TRBJ2-7; the D gene is possibly TRBD1 (6 bases). CDR3 protein: CASSVQGWGLEQYF. CDR3 nucleotides: TGTGCCAGTAGTGTGCAGGGATGGGGGCTCGAGCAGTACTTC.